The 15 T cell receptor beta chains below come from one sample, sequenced in a study of human T cells and chemical hapten exposure. Time point described: patch test 3, about 24 weeks after DPC sensitization. Regarding treatment: therapeutic diphenylcyclopropenone sensitization with weekly scalp DPC. TCRdb re-analysed the RACE reads in MiXCR, keeping a single row per CDR3 protein. The data hold roughly 71,000 distinct CDR3 sequences, with around 10% observed a single time. Sample: whole blood, taken in connection with sensitization to the hapten diphenylcyclopropenone (DPC). These receptors came from a woman between 50 and 59 years old with alopecia areata. Some clones in this sample may be carry-over from other donors' samples.

This clonotype has just a few counts. This chain connects TRBV4-2 to TRBJ2-1; 13 positions agree with TRBD2. The germline gives CDR1 LGHNA, CDR2 YNFKEQ. With 5 bases clipped from V and 8 bases from J, the junction kept 9 bases outside the gene matches. CDR3 length: 16 residues. The chain's CDR3 is CASSKAGTSGVHEQFF. Written as DNA, the CDR3 is TGTGCCAGCAGCAAGGCCGGGACTAGCGGGGTCCATGAGCAGTTCTTC.

This chain joins TRBV29-1 and TRBJ1-2, with TRBD1 as a possible D gene (5 bases). Trimming pared 5 bases from V and 10 bases from J, leaving 20 bases between. Per germline, CDR1 SQVTM and CDR2 ANQGSEA. The CDR3 runs to 13 residues. The CDR3, as DNA: TGCAGCGTTTTGGGGCTACCCGGGAATCACTACACCTTC. Protein sequence: CSVLGLPGNHYTF.

This clonotype was seen a handful of times. This chain uses TRBV28 with TRBJ1-2; maybe TRBD1 (5 bases). The CDR3 totals 13 residues. CDR1 is MDHEN and CDR2 is SYDVKM in the germline V gene. V was trimmed by 2 bases and J by 8 bases, leaving 12 bases between them. CDR3 residues: CASSLQGPWGYTF. CDR3 sequence (DNA): TGTGCCAGCAGTTTACAGGGCCCTTGGGGCTACACCTTC.

This clonotype was picked up a small number of times. CDR3 DNA: TGTGCCAGCAGTTTTCTTATGAGTAGCGGGAAGTTTTACGAGCAGTACTTC. Amino acid sequence: CASSFLMSSGKFYEQYF. The gene calls are TRBV28 and TRBJ2-7; 8 bases fit TRBD2. This CDR3 comprises 17 residues. Losses at the gene ends were 3 bases for V and 4 bases for J; bases not matched to a gene: 14. Germline lookup yields CDR1 MDHEN and CDR2 SYDVKM.

This clonotype was recorded at least ten times. As DNA, the CDR3 is TGTGCCAGCAGTTTTGCCTCAGGGAGAGCTAACTATGGCTACACCTTC. Protein product: CASSFASGRANYGYTF. The rearrangement joins TRBV6-5 to TRBJ1-2; tentatively, D is TRBD1 (5 bases). In germline, CDR1 is MNHEY, CDR2 SVGAGI. The V end lost 4 bases, the J end lost 0 bases, and 15 bases lay between the germline ends. This CDR3 is 16 amino acids long.

The chain employs TRBV10-1 and TRBJ1-5, with D hard to call. The CDR3 has 14 amino acids. Germline CDR1 and CDR2: WNHNN and SYGVQD (reference sequence). The V end lost 3 bases, the J end lost 7 bases, and 13 bases lay between the germline ends. The CDR3, as DNA: TGCGCCAGCAGTGACCACGGGTCTGGCCAGCCCCAGCATTTT. The encoded protein is CASSDHGSGQPQHF.

The chain joins TRBV15 to TRBJ1-5; D not certain. This CDR3 is built from 12 residues. CDR1 and CDR2 (germline): LNHNV, YYDKDF (reference sequence). The V end lost 0 bases, the J end lost 7 bases, and 4 bases lay between the germline ends. CDR3 DNA: TGTGCCACCAGCAGAGACGCACAGCCCCAGCATTTT. Its translation is CATSRDAQPQHF. Drawing the rest from reference TRBV15 and TRBJ1-5, the complete variable domain is DAMVIQNPRYQVTQFGKPVTLSCSQTLNHNVMYWYQQKSSQAPKLLFHYYDKDFNNEADTPDNFQSRRPNTSFCFLDIRSPGLGDTAMYLCATSRDAQPQHFGDGTRLSIL.

This clonotype was seen only a few times. The chain is built from TRBV24-1 and TRBJ1-2, with D tentatively TRBD1 (6 bases). V gave up 0 bases and J gave up 6 bases, with 10 bases separating them. Per germline, CDR1 KGHDR and CDR2 SFDVKD. This CDR3 spans 14 amino acids. CDR3 region: CATSDLQGRNGYTF. The CDR3 DNA reads as TGTGCCACCAGTGATTTGCAGGGGCGGAATGGCTACACCTTC.

This chain joins TRBV28 and TRBJ2-7, with 9 bases identical to TRBD2. V lost 1 base and J lost 3; bases outside the gene matches: 4. Germline V CDR1 and CDR2: MDHEN, SYDVKM. The CDR3 contains 15 residues. The DNA of the CDR3 is TGTGCCAGCAGTTTATCCCTAGCGGGAATCTACGAGCAGTACTTC. It specifies CASSLSLAGIYEQYF.

This clonotype has ten or more counts. The gene calls are TRBV29-1 and TRBJ2-3; TRBD1 might be the D (6 bases). V was trimmed by 6 bases and J by 6 bases, leaving 7 bases between them. The germline V gene has CDR1 SQVTM and CDR2 ANQGSEA. CDR3 length: 10 amino acids. The CDR3 is CSVGQDTQYF. The DNA for the CDR3 is TGCAGCGTCGGACAGGATACGCAGTATTTT.

This clonotype appeared a few times. The rearrangement uses TRBV20-1 and TRBJ2-2; 10 nucleotides match TRBD2. With 3 bases clipped from V and 5 bases from J, the junction kept 3 bases outside the gene matches. The CDR3 is 14 residues long. Germline values: CDR1 DFQATT, CDR2 SNEGSKA (reference sequence). The DNA of the CDR3 is TGCAGTGCTAGTTTGGGACTAGCGACCGGGGAGCTGTTTTTT. It codes for CSASLGLATGELFF.

The V and J genes are TRBV28 and TRBJ2-7; D gene unclear. Germline V gives CDR1 MDHEN, CDR2 SYDVKM. V was trimmed by 4 bases and J by 6 bases, leaving 13 bases between them. This CDR3 is built from 13 residues. The CDR3 DNA follows: TGTGCCAGCAGTTGGCCAAAAGGTGCCGAGCAGTACTTC. It yields the protein CASSWPKGAEQYF.

The J gene is TRBJ2-1, the V gene TRBV20-1, with D tentatively TRBD2 (5 bases). Germline V gives CDR1 DFQATT, CDR2 SNEGSKA (reference sequence). This CDR3 has 16 amino acids. Trimming removed 1 base at V and 2 bases at J, with 15 bases between. The DNA for the CDR3 is TGCAGTGCTAGAGGAAAGAGCGGAGGAGCCTACAATGAGCAGTTCTTC. Encoded protein: CSARGKSGGAYNEQFF.

This clonotype was counted ten times or more. This chain uses TRBV7-9 with TRBJ1-2; 7 nucleotides align to TRBD1. This CDR3 contains 15 residues. V was pared by 5 bases and J by 0 bases, with 6 bases of the junction left unmatched. Germline V gene sequence: CDR1 SEHNR, CDR2 FQNEAQ (reference sequence). The CDR3 coding sequence is TGTGCCAGCAGCAAAGACAGGGCTTCTAACTATGGCTACACCTTC. Its translation: CASSKDRASNYGYTF.

This clonotype was seen more than once but under ten times. This chain connects TRBV6-1 to TRBJ1-1, with D possibly TRBD1 on 5 matching bases. The CDR3 sequence is 17 residues long. V lost 5 bases, J lost 6 bases, and 25 bases lay in between. The germline V gene encodes CDR1 MNHNS and CDR2 SASEGT. For the CDR3, the DNA is TGTGCCAGCAGTCCCCTAGCCCCGGGGCTATCCGGTGCTGAAGCTTTCTTT. As protein: CASSPLAPGLSGAEAFF.